This record covers a single TCR beta chain. The data were taken from a study of blood T cell repertoires in COVID-19. Study-level background: Acute-phase and convalescent COVID-19 samples originated in the United States, Italy and Spain. Sources were T cells, B-cell-depleted T cells, or PBMCs; the material itself was cDNA or gDNA.

Source study methods: Estimates of nucleated cell counts were drawn from the amplification of reference gene primers. The data were produced by immunoSEQ multiplex PCR, yet TCRdb's version contains in-frame clones alone and is incomplete. V and J calls and clone size come straight from that table; D and trimming were deduced from the DNA. The sample lists about 69,000 clones, approximately 90% occurring once. After removal of 1 base from V and 2 bases from J, the junction contained 7 bases not matched to a gene. This CDR3 has 15 amino acids. The germline V gene encodes CDR1 GTSNPN and CDR2 SVGIG (reference sequence).

The gene calls are TRBV30 and TRBJ1-2; 7 nucleotides agree with TRBD1. Material for sequencing was peripheral blood. The source is a woman aged 18-29 years with acute or convalescent COVID-19. CDR3 amino acids: CAWSARGVGNYGYTF. CDR3 DNA sequence: TGTGCCTGGAGTGCCAGGGGGGTAGGAAACTATGGCTACACCTTC.